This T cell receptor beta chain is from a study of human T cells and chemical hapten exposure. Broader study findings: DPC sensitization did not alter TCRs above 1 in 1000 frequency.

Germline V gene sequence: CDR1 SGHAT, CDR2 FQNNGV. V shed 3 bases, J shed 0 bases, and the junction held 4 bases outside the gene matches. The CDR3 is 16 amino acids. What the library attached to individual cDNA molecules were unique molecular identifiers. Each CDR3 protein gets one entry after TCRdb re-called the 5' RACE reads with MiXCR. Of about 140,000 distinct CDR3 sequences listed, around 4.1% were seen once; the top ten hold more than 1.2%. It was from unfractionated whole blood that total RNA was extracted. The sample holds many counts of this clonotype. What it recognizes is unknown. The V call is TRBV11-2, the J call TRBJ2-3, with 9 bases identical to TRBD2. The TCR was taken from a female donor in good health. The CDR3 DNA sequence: TGTGCCAGCAGCTTTTTAGCGGGGGCTAGCACAGATACGCAGTATTTT. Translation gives CASSFLAGASTDTQYF.